This entry features one T cell receptor beta chain sequence. Its antigen is unknown. This specimen includes other DNA sequences encoding the same CDR3. The sample belongs to a study of cytomegalovirus exposure and HLA in healthy donors. With 60 Vbeta and 13 Jbeta primers, the PCR was carried out. The table came from immunoSEQ multiplex PCR; TCRdb's copy has only in-frame clones and leaves some out. The table records 100,000 or so clones, approximately 77% of them present only once. Study observations and caveats: Across donors, sequencing depth was assumed by presence/absence analyses to be roughly uniform.

This CDR3 is built from 16 residues. V was clipped by 0 bases and J by 8 bases, with 20 bases between them. Germline CDR1 is SGHRS and CDR2 is YFSETQ. The source material was PBMCs. This receptor was obtained from a woman aged 40 to 50 in good health and CMV-seronegative. The rearrangement joins TRBV5-1 to TRBJ1-1; maybe TRBD1 (5 bases). The CDR3 is CASSLGPVGAQGEAFF. Here the CDR3 DNA reads TGCGCCAGCAGCTTGGGGCCCGTAGGGGCCCAGGGCGAAGCTTTCTTT.